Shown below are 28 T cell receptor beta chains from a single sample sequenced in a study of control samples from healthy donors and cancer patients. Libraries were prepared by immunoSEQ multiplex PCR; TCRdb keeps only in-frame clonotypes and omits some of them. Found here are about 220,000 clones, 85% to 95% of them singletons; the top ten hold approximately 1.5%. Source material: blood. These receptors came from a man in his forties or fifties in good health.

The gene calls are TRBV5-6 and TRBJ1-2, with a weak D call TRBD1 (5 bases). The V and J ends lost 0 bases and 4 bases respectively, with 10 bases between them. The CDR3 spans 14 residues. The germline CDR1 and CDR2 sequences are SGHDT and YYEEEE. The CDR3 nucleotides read TGTGCCAGCAGCTTGGTGGGGGGATCCTATGGCTACACCTTC. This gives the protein CASSLVGGSYGYTF.

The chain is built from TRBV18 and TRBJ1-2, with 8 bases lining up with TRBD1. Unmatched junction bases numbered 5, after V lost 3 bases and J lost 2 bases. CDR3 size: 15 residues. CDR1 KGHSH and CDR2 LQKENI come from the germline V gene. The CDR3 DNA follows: TGTGCCAGCTCACCGTCAAGACAGGGGAACTATGGCTACACCTTC. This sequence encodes CASSPSRQGNYGYTF. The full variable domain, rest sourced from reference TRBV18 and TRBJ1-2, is NAGVMQNPRHLVRRRGQEARLRCSPMKGHSHVYWYRQLPEEGLKFMVYLQKENIIDESGMPKERFSAEFPKEGPSILRIQQVVRGDSAAYFCASSPSRQGNYGYTFGSGTRLTVV.

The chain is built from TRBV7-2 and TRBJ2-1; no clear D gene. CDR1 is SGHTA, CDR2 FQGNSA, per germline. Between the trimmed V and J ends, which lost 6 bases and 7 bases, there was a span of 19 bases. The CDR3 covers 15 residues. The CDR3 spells CASRVTVSLGNEQFF. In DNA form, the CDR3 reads TGTGCCAGCAGGGTTACAGTCTCCTTAGGGAATGAGCAGTTCTTC.

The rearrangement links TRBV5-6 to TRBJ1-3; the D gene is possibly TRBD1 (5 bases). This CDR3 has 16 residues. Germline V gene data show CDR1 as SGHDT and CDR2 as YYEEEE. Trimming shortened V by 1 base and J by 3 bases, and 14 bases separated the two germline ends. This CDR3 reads CASSLLGTPIGNTIYF. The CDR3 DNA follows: TGTGCCAGCAGCTTGCTCGGGACCCCGATTGGAAACACCATATATTTT.

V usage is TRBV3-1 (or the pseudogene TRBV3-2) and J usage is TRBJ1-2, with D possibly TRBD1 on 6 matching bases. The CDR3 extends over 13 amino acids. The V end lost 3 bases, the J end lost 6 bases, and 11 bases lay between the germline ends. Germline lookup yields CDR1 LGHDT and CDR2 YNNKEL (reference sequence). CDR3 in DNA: TGTGCCAGCAGCCAGTCAGGGGTCCATGGCTACACCTTC. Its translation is CASSQSGVHGYTF.

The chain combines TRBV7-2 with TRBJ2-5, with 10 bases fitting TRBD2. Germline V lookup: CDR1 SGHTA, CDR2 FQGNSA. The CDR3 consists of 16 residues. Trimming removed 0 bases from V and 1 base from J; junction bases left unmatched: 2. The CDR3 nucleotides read TGTGCCAGCAGCTTAGCGGCTAGCGGGGGCCAAGAGACCCAGTACTTC. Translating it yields CASSLAASGGQETQYF.

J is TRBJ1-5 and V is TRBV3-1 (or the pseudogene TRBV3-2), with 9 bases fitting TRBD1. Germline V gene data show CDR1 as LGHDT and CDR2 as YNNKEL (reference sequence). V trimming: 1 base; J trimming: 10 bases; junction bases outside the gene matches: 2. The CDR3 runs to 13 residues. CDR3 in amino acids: CASSQGQGDPQHF. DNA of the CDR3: TGTGCCAGCAGCCAAGGACAGGGGGACCCCCAGCATTTT.

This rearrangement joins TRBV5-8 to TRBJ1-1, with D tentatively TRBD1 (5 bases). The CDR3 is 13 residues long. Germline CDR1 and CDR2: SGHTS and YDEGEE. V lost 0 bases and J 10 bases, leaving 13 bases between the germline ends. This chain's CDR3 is CASSLVLGGGAFF. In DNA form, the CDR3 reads TGTGCCAGCAGCTTGGTACTCGGGGGGGGAGCTTTCTTT.

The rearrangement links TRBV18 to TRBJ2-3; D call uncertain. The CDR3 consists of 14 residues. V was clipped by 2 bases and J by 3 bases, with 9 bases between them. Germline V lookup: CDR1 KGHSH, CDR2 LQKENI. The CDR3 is CASSPGVGTDTQYF. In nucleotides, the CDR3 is TGTGCCAGCTCACCAGGGGTCGGTACAGATACGCAGTATTTT.

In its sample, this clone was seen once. The CDR3 DNA reads TGTGCCAGCCGCAGGGAGGCAGATACGCAGTATTTT. It encodes CASRREADTQYF. V is TRBV12-3 or TRBV12-4 and J is TRBJ2-3; D is possibly TRBD2 (6 bases). The CDR3 is 12 residues long. Trimming shortened V by 8 bases and J by 4 bases, and 10 bases separated the two germline ends.

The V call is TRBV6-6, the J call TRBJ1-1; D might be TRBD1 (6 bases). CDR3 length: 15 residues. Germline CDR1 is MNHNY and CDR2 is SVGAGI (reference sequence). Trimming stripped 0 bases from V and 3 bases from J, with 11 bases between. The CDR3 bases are TGTGCCAGCAGTTACTCGGCAGGGGCGGACACTGAAGCTTTCTTT. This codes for CASSYSAGADTEAFF.

CDR3 in amino acids: CATREGLRGNTGELFF. The CDR3 nucleotides read TGTGCCACCCGTGAGGGTCTGCGGGGCAACACCGGGGAGCTGTTTTTT. The J gene is TRBJ2-2, the V gene TRBV15; TRBD2 might be the D (6 bases). Germline V gives CDR1 LNHNV, CDR2 YYDKDF (reference sequence). The V end lost 8 bases, the J end lost 2 bases, and 18 bases lay between the germline ends. The CDR3 runs 16 residues.

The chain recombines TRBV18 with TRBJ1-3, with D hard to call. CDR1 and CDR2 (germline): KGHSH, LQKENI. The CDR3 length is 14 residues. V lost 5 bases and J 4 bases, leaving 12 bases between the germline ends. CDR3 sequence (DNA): TGTGCCAGCTCATCCCTCGTGGGCGGAAACACCATATATTTT. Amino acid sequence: CASSSLVGGNTIYF. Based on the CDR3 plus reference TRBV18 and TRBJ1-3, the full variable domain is NAGVMQNPRHLVRRRGQEARLRCSPMKGHSHVYWYRQLPEEGLKFMVYLQKENIIDESGMPKERFSAEFPKEGPSILRIQQVVRGDSAAYFCASSSLVGGNTIYFGEGSWLTVV.

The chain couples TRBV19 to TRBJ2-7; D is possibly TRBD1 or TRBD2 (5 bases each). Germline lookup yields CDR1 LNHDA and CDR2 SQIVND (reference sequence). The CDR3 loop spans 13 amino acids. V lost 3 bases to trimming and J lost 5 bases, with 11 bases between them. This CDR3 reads CASSIKQGDEQYF. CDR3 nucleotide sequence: TGTGCCAGTAGTATCAAGCAGGGAGACGAGCAGTACTTC.

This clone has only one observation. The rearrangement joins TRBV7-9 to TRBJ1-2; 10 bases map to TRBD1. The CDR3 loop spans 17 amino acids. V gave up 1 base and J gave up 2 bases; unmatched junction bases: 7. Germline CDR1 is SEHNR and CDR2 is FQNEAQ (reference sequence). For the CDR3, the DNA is TGTGCCAGCAGCTTAGAACCCGGACAGGGGGAGAACTATGGCTACACCTTC. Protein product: CASSLEPGQGENYGYTF.

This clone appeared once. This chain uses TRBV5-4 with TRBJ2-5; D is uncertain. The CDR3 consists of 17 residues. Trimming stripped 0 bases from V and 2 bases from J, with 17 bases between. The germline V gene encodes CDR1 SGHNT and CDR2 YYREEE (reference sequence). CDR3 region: CASSLDPRRAEQETQYF. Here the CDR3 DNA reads TGTGCCAGCAGCTTGGATCCTCGTCGGGCAGAACAAGAGACCCAGTACTTC.

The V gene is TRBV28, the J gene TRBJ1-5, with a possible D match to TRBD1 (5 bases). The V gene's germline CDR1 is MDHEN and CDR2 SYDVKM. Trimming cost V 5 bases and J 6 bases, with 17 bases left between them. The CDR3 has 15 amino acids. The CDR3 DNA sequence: TGTGCCAGCAGTCCCAGGAAGGGGTTTGGTCAGCCCCAGCATTTT. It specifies CASSPRKGFGQPQHF. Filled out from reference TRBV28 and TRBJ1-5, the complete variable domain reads DVKVTQSSRYLVKRTGEKVFLECVQDMDHENMFWYRQDPGLGLRLIYFSYDVKMKEKGDIPEGYSVSREKKERFSLILESASTNQTSMYLCASSPRKGFGQPQHFGDGTRLSIL.

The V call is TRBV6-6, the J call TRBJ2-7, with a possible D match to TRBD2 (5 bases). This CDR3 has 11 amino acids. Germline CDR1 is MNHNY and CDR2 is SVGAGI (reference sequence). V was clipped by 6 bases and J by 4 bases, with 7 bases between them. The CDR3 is CASRRVYEQYF. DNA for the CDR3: TGTGCCAGCAGGAGGGTATACGAGCAGTACTTC.

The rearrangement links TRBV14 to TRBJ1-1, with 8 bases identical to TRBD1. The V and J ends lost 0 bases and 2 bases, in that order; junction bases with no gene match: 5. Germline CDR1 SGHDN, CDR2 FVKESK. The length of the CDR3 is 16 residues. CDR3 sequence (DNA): TGTGCCAGCAGCCAAGATTGGGGACAGGTAAACACTGAAGCTTTCTTT. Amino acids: CASSQDWGQVNTEAFF.

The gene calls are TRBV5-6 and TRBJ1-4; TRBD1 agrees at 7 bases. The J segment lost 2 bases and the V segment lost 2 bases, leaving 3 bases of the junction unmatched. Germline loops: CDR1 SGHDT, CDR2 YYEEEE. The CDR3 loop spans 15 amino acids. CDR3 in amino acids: CASSFKGATNEKLFF. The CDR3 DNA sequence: TGTGCCAGCAGCTTTAAGGGGGCGACTAATGAAAAACTGTTTTTT.

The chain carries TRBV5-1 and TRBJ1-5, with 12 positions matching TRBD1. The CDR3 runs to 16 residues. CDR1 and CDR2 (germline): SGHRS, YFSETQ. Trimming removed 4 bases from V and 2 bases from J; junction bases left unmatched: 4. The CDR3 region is CASSPGTGGGNQPQHF. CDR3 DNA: TGCGCCAGCAGCCCCGGGACAGGGGGCGGCAATCAGCCCCAGCATTTT.

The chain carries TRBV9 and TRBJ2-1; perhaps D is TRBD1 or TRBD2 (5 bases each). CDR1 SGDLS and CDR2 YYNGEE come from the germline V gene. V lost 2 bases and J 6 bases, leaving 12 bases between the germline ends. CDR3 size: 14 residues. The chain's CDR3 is CASSVGPKGNEQFF. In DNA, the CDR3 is TGTGCCAGCAGCGTGGGACCCAAAGGCAATGAGCAGTTCTTC. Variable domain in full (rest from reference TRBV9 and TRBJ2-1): DSGVTQTPKHLITATGQRVTLRCSPRSGDLSVYWYQQSLDQGLQFLIQYYNGEERAKGNILERFSAQQFPDLHSELNLSSLELGDSALYFCASSVGPKGNEQFFGPGTRLTVL.

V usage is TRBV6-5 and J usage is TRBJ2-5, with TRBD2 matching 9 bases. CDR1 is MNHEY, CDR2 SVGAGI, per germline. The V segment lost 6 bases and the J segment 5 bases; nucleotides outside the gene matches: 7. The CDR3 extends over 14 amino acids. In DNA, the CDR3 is TGTGCCAGCAGAGTAGCGGGGGCCACTGAGACCCAGTACTTC. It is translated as CASRVAGATETQYF.

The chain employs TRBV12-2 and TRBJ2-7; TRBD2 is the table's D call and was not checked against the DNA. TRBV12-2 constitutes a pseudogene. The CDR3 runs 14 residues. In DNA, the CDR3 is TGTGCGCTAAGTAGCGGGGGTGATTCCTACGAGCAGTACGTC. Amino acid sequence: CALSSGGDSYEQYV.

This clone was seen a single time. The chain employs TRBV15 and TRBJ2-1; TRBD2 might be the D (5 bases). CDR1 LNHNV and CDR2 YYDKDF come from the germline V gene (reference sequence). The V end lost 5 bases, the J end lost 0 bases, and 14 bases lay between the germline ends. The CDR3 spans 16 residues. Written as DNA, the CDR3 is TGTGCCACCAGCTGCTATGACACTAGCTCCTACAATGAGCAGTTCTTC. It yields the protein CATSCYDTSSYNEQFF.

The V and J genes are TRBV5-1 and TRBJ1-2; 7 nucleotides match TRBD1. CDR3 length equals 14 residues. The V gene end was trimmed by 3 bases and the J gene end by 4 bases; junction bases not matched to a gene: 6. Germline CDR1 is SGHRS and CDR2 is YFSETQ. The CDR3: CASSSDRVGYGYTF. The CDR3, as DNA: TGCGCCAGCAGCTCCGACAGGGTCGGCTATGGCTACACCTTC.

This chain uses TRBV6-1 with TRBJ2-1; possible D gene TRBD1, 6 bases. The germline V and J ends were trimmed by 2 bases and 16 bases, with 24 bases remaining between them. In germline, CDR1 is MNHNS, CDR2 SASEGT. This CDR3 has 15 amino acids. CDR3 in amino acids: CASSEQVDSTDSSFF. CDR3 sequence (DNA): TGTGCCAGCAGTGAACAAGTGGACAGCACCGATAGCAGTTTCTTC.

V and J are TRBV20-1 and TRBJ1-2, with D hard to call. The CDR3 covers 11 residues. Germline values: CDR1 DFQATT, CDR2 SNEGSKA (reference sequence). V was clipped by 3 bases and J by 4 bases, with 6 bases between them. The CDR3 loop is CSAREGYGYTF. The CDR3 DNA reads TGCAGTGCTAGGGAAGGCTATGGCTACACCTTC.